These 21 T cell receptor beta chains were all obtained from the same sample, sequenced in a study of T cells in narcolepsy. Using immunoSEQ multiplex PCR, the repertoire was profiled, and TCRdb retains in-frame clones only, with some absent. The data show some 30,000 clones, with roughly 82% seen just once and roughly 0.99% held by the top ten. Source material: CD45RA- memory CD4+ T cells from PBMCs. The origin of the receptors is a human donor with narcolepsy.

CDR3 coding DNA: TGTGCCAGCAATCCACAGCCCGCAAACAATGAGCAGTTCTTC. It yields the protein CASNPQPANNEQFF. The chain carries TRBV2 and TRBJ2-1; D unresolved. Germline V gene data show CDR1 as SNHLY and CDR2 as FYNNEI. The CDR3 covers 14 residues. V gave up 7 bases and J gave up 5 bases, with 15 bases separating them.

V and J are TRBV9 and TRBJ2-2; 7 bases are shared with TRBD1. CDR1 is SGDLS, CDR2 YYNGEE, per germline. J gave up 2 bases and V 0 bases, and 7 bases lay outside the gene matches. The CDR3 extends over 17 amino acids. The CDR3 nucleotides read TGTGCCAGCAGCGTAGCGCTCCAGGGGGATAACACCGGGGAGCTGTTTTTT. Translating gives CASSVALQGDNTGELFF.

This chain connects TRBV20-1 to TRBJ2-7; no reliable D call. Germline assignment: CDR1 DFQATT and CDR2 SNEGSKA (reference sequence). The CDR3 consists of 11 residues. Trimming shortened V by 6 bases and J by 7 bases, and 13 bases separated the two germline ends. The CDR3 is CSADPRREQYF. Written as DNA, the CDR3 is TGCAGTGCCGACCCACGGAGAGAGCAGTACTTC.

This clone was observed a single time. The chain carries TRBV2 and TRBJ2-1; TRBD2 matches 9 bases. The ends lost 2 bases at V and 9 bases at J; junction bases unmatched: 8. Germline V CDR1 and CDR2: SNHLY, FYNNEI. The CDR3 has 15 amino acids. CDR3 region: CASSEMAGGPREQFF. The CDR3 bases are TGTGCCAGCAGTGAAATGGCGGGAGGGCCCCGTGAGCAGTTCTTC.

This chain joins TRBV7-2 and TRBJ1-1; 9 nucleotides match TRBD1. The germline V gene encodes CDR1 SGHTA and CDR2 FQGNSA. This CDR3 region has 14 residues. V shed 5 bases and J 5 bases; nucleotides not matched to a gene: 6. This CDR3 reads CASSVQGADTEAFF. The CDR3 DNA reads TGTGCCAGCAGCGTACAGGGGGCCGATACTGAAGCTTTCTTT. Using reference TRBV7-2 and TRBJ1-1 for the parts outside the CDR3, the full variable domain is GAGVSQSPSNKVTEKGKDVELRCDPISGHTALYWYRQSLGQGLEFLIYFQGNSAPDKSGLPSDRFSAERTGGSVSTLTIQRTQQEDSAVYLCASSVQGADTEAFFGQGTRLTVV.

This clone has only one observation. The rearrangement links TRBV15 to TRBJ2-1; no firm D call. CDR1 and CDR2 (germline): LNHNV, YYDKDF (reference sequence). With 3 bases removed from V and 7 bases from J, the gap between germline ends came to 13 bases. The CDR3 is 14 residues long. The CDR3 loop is CATSRSLGSNEQFF. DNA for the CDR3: TGTGCCACCAGCAGGTCCCTGGGCTCGAATGAGCAGTTCTTC.

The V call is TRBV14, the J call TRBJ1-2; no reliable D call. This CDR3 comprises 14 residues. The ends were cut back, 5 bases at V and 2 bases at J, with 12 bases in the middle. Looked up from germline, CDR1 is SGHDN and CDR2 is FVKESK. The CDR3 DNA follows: TGTGCCAGCAGCTCCATACCCGGGAACTATGGCTACACCTTC. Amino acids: CASSSIPGNYGYTF. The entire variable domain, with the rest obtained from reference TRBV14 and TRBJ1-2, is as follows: EAGVTQFPSHSVIEKGQTVTLRCDPISGHDNLYWYRRVMGKEIKFLLHFVKESKQDESGMPNNRFLAERTGGTYSTLKVQPAELEDSGVYFCASSSIPGNYGYTFGSGTRLTVV.

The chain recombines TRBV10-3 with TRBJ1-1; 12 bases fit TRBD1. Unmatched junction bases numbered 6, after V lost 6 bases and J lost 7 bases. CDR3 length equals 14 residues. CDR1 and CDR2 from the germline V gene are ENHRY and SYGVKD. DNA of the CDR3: TGTGCCATCAGACCGGGACAGGGGGCGGATGAAGCTTTCTTT. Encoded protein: CAIRPGQGADEAFF.

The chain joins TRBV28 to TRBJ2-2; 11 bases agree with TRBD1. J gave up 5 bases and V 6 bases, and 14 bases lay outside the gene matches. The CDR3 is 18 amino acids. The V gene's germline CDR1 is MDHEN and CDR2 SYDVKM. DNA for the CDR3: TGTGCCAGCAGAAGTACCCCCGGGACAGGGGGAAGGACCGGGGAGCTGTTTTTT. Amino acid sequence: CASRSTPGTGGRTGELFF. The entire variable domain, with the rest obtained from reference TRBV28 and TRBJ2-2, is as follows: DVKVTQSSRYLVKRTGEKVFLECVQDMDHENMFWYRQDPGLGLRLIYFSYDVKMKEKGDIPEGYSVSREKKERFSLILESASTNQTSMYLCASRSTPGTGGRTGELFFGEGSRLTVL.

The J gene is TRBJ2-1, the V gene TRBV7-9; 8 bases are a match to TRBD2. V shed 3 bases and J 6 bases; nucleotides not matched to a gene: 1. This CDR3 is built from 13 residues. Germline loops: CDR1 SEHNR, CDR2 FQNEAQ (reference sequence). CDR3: CASSFGLANEQFF. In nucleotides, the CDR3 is TGTGCCAGCAGCTTTGGACTAGCCAATGAGCAGTTCTTC.

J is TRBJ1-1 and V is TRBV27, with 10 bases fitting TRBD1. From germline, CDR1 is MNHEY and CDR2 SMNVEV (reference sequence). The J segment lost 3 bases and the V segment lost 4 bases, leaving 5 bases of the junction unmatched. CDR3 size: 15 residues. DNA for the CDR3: TGTGCCAGCAGTTATACGGACAGGGGGGACACTGAAGCTTTCTTT. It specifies CASSYTDRGDTEAFF.

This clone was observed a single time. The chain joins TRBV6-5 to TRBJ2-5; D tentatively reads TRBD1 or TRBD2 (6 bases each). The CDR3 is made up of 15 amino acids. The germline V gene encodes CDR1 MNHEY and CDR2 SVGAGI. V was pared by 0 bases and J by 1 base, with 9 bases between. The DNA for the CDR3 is TGTGCCAGCAGTTACTCAACGGGGGCCCAAGAGACCCAGTACTTC. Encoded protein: CASSYSTGAQETQYF.

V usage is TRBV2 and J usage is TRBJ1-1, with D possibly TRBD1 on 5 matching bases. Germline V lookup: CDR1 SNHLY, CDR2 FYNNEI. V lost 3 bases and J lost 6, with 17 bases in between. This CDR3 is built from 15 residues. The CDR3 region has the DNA TGTGCCAGCAGTGAGTGGCAGGGAGGGGTGGCTGAAGCTTTCTTT. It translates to CASSEWQGGVAEAFF. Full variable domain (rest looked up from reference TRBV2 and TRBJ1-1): EPEVTQTPSHQVTQMGQEVILRCVPISNHLYFYWYRQILGQKVEFLVSFYNNEISEKSEIFDDQFSVERPDGSNFTLKIRSTKLEDSAMYFCASSEWQGGVAEAFFGQGTRLTVV.

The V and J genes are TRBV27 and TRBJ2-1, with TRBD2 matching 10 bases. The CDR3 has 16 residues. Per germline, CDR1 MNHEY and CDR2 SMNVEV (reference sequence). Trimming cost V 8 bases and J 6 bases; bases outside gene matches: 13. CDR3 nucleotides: TGTGCCAGCTGCTCCCCTCTAGCGGGAGCTGGCAATGAGCAGTTCTTC. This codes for CASCSPLAGAGNEQFF.

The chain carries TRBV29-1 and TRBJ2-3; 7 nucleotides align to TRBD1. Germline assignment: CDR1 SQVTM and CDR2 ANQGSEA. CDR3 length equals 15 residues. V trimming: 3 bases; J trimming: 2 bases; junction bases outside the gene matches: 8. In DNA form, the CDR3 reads TGCAGCGTTGATAGCGAGACAGGGTTCACAGATACGCAGTATTTT. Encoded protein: CSVDSETGFTDTQYF.

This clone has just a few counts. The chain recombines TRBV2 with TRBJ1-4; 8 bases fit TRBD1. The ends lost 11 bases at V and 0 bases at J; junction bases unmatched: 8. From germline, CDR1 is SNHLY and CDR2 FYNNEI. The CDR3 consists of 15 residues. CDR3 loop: CAVGGQVTTNEKLFF. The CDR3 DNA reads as TGTGCCGTAGGGGGACAGGTGACAACTAATGAAAAACTGTTTTTT.

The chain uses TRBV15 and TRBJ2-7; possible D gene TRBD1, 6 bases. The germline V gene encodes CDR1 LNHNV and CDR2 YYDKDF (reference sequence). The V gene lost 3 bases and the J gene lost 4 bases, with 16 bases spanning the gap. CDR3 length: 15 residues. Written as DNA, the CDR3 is TGTGCCACCAGCAGTATTACAGGGATCTTGTACGAGCAGTACTTC. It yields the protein CATSSITGILYEQYF.

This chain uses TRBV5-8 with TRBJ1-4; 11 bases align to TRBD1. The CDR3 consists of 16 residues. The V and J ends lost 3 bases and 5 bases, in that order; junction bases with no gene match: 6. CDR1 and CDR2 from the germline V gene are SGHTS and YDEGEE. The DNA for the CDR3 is TGTGCCAGCAGCTCCGCTTGGACAGGGGGCAATGAAAAACTGTTTTTT. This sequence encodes CASSSAWTGGNEKLFF.

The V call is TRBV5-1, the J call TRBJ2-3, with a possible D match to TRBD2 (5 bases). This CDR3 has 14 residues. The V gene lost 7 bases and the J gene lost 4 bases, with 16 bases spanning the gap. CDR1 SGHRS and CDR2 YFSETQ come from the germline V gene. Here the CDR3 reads CASGERAVADTQYF. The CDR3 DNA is TGCGCCAGCGGTGAGAGGGCCGTCGCAGATACGCAGTATTTT. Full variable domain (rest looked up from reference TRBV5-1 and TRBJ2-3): KAGVTQTPRYLIKTRGQQVTLSCSPISGHRSVSWYQQTPGQGLQFLFEYFSETQRNKGNFPGRFSGRQFSNSRSEMNVSTLELGDSALYLCASGERAVADTQYFGPGTRLTVL.

The CDR3 nucleotides are TGTGCCAGCAGCCGAACAGTGAACACTGAAGCTTTCTTT. Encoded protein: CASSRTVNTEAFF. The gene calls are TRBV5-4 and TRBJ1-1; D is unclear. Per the germline V gene, CDR1 is SGHNT and CDR2 is YYREEE (reference sequence). The V end lost 4 bases, the J end lost 0 bases, and 7 bases lay between the germline ends. There are 13 residues in the CDR3.

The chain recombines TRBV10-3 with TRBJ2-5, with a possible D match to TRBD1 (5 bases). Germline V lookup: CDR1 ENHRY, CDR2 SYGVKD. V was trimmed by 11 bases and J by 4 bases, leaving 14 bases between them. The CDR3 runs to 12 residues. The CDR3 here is CASQGSTETQYF. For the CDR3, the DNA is TGTGCCTCGCAGGGAAGTACAGAGACCCAGTACTTC.